Following are 20 T cell receptor beta chains from one sample sequenced in a study of identifying expanded T cells in peripheral blood. Sequencing was performed with immunoSEQ multiplex PCR; in TCRdb, only in-frame clones are kept and a portion is missing. The sample has tens of thousands of clones, approximately 88% seen once. Sequencing was performed on blood. These receptors were collected from a person aged 18-70 years in good health.

The V gene is TRBV5-6, the J gene TRBJ2-1, with 10 positions matching TRBD2. J lost 4 bases, V lost 2 bases, and 3 bases had no gene match. In germline, CDR1 is SGHDT, CDR2 YYEEEE. CDR3 length: 15 amino acids. CDR3 loop: CASSFRAGGYNEQFF. Written as DNA, the CDR3 is TGTGCCAGCAGCTTTCGAGCGGGGGGGTACAATGAGCAGTTCTTC.

The genes are TRBV4-2 and TRBJ2-1; TRBD2 aligns across 10 bases. Losses at the gene ends were 0 bases for V and 7 bases for J; bases not matched to a gene: 9. Germline CDR1 LGHNA, CDR2 YNFKEQ. This CDR3 is 17 amino acids long. CDR3 sequence: CASSQDRLAGADNEQFF. The CDR3 region has the DNA TGTGCCAGCAGCCAAGATCGCCTAGCGGGAGCTGATAATGAGCAGTTCTTC.

The chain recombines TRBV5-1 with TRBJ2-7; no reliable D call. V was clipped by 1 base and J by 5 bases, with 4 bases between them. The CDR3 length is 11 residues. Germline CDR1 SGHRS, CDR2 YFSETQ. Here the CDR3 reads CASSLRDEQYF. The CDR3 DNA is TGCGCCAGCAGCTTGAGAGACGAGCAGTACTTC.

The chain joins TRBV7-3 to TRBJ2-1; 10 nucleotides match TRBD2. J lost 10 bases, V lost 1 base, and 19 bases had no gene match. The length of the CDR3 is 19 residues. In germline, CDR1 is SGHTA, CDR2 FQGTGA. The CDR3 region is CASSLKTSGSGWEKKEQFF. CDR3 nucleotide sequence: TGTGCCAGCAGCTTAAAGACTAGCGGGTCGGGCTGGGAGAAGAAAGAGCAGTTCTTC. Drawing the rest from reference TRBV7-3 and TRBJ2-1, the complete variable domain is GAGVSQTPSNKVTEKGKYVELRCDPISGHTALYWYRQSLGQGPEFLIYFQGTGAADDSGLPNDRFFAVRPEGSVSTLKIQRTERGDSAVYLCASSLKTSGSGWEKKEQFFGPGTRLTVL.

V gene TRBV2 combines with J gene TRBJ2-7; D not certain. CDR3 length equals 10 residues. V shed 6 bases and J shed 6 bases, with 6 bases lying between them. From germline, CDR1 is SNHLY and CDR2 FYNNEI. The CDR3 sequence is CASRAGEQYF. The CDR3 DNA reads as TGTGCCAGCAGAGCAGGCGAGCAGTACTTC.

This chain joins TRBV25-1 and TRBJ1-5; D not certain. The CDR3 is 15 residues long. Germline lookup yields CDR1 MGHDK and CDR2 SYGVNS. Trimming shortened V by 1 base and J by 0 bases, and 7 bases separated the two germline ends. CDR3 coding DNA: TGTGCCAGCAGTGAATCCAGCCATAGCAATCAGCCCCAGCATTTT. It specifies CASSESSHSNQPQHF.

This clone was detected a few times. The chain employs TRBV28 and TRBJ2-7, with 7 bases matching TRBD2. V lost 3 bases to trimming and J lost 6 bases; unmatched junction nucleotides: 2. The CDR3 sequence is 12 residues long. Germline V gene lookup returns CDR1 MDHEN and CDR2 SYDVKM. The CDR3 spells CASSFGGSEQYF. CDR3 sequence (DNA): TGTGCCAGCAGTTTCGGCGGGAGCGAGCAGTACTTC.

This clone was recorded once. V gene TRBV7-9 combines with J gene TRBJ2-2, with 7 bases identical to TRBD1. The V segment lost 1 base and the J segment 4 bases; nucleotides outside the gene matches: 6. CDR3 length: 16 amino acids. The germline CDR1 and CDR2 sequences are SEHNR and FQNEAQ (reference sequence). The CDR3 nucleotides read TGTGCCAGCAGCTTAGAAGACAGGGTAATCACCGGGGAGCTGTTTTTT. This translates into CASSLEDRVITGELFF.

V is TRBV10-1 and J is TRBJ2-7, with D possibly being TRBD2 (7 bases). V dropped 7 bases and J dropped 2 bases, with 12 bases sitting between them. CDR1 and CDR2 from the germline V gene are WNHNN and SYGVQD (reference sequence). This CDR3 comprises 13 residues. Here the CDR3 reads CASTGEGAYEQYF. The CDR3 DNA follows: TGCGCCAGCACAGGGGAGGGTGCCTACGAGCAGTACTTC.

The chain uses TRBV5-1 and TRBJ2-2; 8 bases match TRBD1. Trimming at V came to 4 bases and at J to 5 bases, leaving 7 bases not matched to a gene. This CDR3 region has 15 residues. The germline CDR1 and CDR2 sequences are SGHRS and YFSETQ. The CDR3 sequence is CASSQRTGRTGELFF. CDR3 in DNA: TGCGCCAGCAGCCAACGGACAGGGCGAACCGGGGAGCTGTTTTTT.

V gene TRBV6-1 combines with J gene TRBJ2-3, with 7 bases that match TRBD2. Per germline, CDR1 MNHNS and CDR2 SASEGT. The V segment lost 3 bases and the J segment 4 bases; nucleotides outside the gene matches: 7. The CDR3 length is 15 residues. CDR3 sequence (DNA): TGTGCCAGCAGTGATGGCGGTGGGGGGGCAGATACGCAGTATTTT. Its translation is CASSDGGGGADTQYF.

This rearrangement joins TRBV28 to TRBJ1-2; D might be TRBD1 (5 bases). Germline V gives CDR1 MDHEN, CDR2 SYDVKM. The CDR3 contains 13 residues. Trimming removed 5 bases from V and 7 bases from J, with 14 bases in between. CDR3 bases: TGTGCCAGCAGTCCTACCCCGGGGGGTGGCTACACCTTC. It is translated as CASSPTPGGGYTF.

This rearrangement joins TRBV7-2 to TRBJ2-5; 14 nucleotides line up with TRBD2. The junction had 3 bases not matched to a gene; V was cut back by 4 bases and J by 5 bases. Germline loops: CDR1 SGHTA, CDR2 FQGNSA. This CDR3 is built from 15 residues. In DNA form, the CDR3 reads TGTGCCAGCAGCTCCCGGACTAGCGGGGGGGAGACCCAGTACTTC. Translation gives CASSSRTSGGETQYF.

The rearrangement links TRBV7-6 to TRBJ1-5; D uncertain. This CDR3 spans 13 amino acids. Germline V gene sequence: CDR1 SGHVS, CDR2 FNYEAQ. V was clipped by 2 bases and J by 7 bases, with 9 bases between them. For the CDR3, the DNA is TGTGCCAGCAGCTTAATGCCAGCCCAGCCCCAGCATTTT. The encoded protein is CASSLMPAQPQHF.

In this sample, this clone turned up a few times. The CDR3 sequence: CASSWGQGVDYTF. The CDR3 region has the DNA TGTGCCAGCAGCTGGGGACAGGGGGTGGACTACACCTTC. This chain uses TRBV28 with TRBJ1-2; the match to TRBD1 covers 11 bases. J was trimmed by 10 bases and V by 6 bases; bases with no gene match: 7. The V gene's germline CDR1 is MDHEN and CDR2 SYDVKM. This CDR3 region has 13 residues.

The V gene is TRBV19, the J gene TRBJ2-3; D might be TRBD2 (6 bases). V lost 6 bases to trimming and J lost 2 bases, with 15 bases between them. The CDR3 loop spans 15 amino acids. Germline CDR1 is LNHDA and CDR2 is SQIVND (reference sequence). The CDR3: CASRGLGKDTDTQYF. CDR3 sequence (DNA): TGTGCCAGTAGGGGACTCGGAAAGGACACAGATACGCAGTATTTT.

The V gene is TRBV28, the J gene TRBJ2-5; 10 bases are shared with TRBD1. The CDR3 has 15 amino acids. With 2 bases clipped from V and 3 bases from J, the junction kept 3 bases outside the gene matches. Germline lookup yields CDR1 MDHEN and CDR2 SYDVKM. The CDR3 DNA reads as TGTGCCAGCAGTTTAGCGGGACAGGGGAAAGAGACCCAGTACTTC. This translates into CASSLAGQGKETQYF.

The V and J genes are TRBV4-1 and TRBJ2-7; 8 bases agree with TRBD2. The ends lost 0 bases at V and 5 bases at J; junction bases unmatched: 9. Germline CDR1 MGHRA, CDR2 YSYEKL. This CDR3 has 16 amino acids. CDR3 sequence (DNA): TGCGCCAGCAGCCAAGAAGGGGTAGCGGGGACCAACGAGCAGTACTTC. This codes for CASSQEGVAGTNEQYF.

The rearrangement joins TRBV5-8 to TRBJ1-4; 9 nucleotides line up with TRBD1. Germline CDR1 SGHTS, CDR2 YDEGEE. The CDR3 spans 14 residues. The junction had 6 bases not matched to a gene; V was cut back by 6 bases and J by 6 bases. CDR3 loop: CASTRGTGHEKLFF. As DNA, the CDR3 is TGTGCCAGCACCCGAGGGACAGGGCATGAAAAACTGTTTTTT. Complete variable domain (other parts from reference TRBV5-8 and TRBJ1-4): EAGVTQSPTHLIKTRGQQATLRCSPISGHTSVYWYQQALGLGLQFLLWYDEGEERNRGNFPPRFSGRQFPNYSSELNVNALELEDSALYLCASTRGTGHEKLFFGSGTQLSVL.

V is TRBV18 and J is TRBJ1-1; weak D call: TRBD1 (6 bases). The V gene lost 4 bases and the J gene lost 4 bases, with 13 bases spanning the gap. Germline V gene lookup returns CDR1 KGHSH and CDR2 LQKENI. CDR3 length equals 14 residues. The CDR3 nucleotides are TGTGCCAGCTCACGGGGAACAGGGAGCACTGAAGCTTTCTTT. It is translated as CASSRGTGSTEAFF. The full variable domain, rest sourced from reference TRBV18 and TRBJ1-1, is NAGVMQNPRHLVRRRGQEARLRCSPMKGHSHVYWYRQLPEEGLKFMVYLQKENIIDESGMPKERFSAEFPKEGPSILRIQQVVRGDSAAYFCASSRGTGSTEAFFGQGTRLTVV.